The 22 T cell receptor beta chains below come from one sample, sequenced in a study of T cells in localized non-small cell lung cancer. TCRdb's table, derived via immunoSEQ multiplex PCR, lists solely in-frame clones and lacks some. The table shows under 40,000 clones, with 85% to 90% occurring only once. The specimen was peripheral blood, collected before any cancer treatment. The receptors originated from a male donor older than 55 with stage III lung adenocarcinoma.

The chain uses TRBV6-1 and TRBJ2-7, with D perhaps given as TRBD1 or TRBD2 (5 bases each). The V and J ends lost 6 bases and 6 bases respectively, with 18 bases between them. There are 14 residues in the CDR3. Germline CDR1 reads MNHNS; CDR2 reads SASEGT. The DNA of the CDR3 is TGTGCCAGCAGACGCACCGGGACCGTCGGCGAGCAGTACTTC. Amino acid sequence: CASRRTGTVGEQYF.

The rearrangement joins TRBV16 to TRBJ2-1; 7 positions match TRBD2. The V gene end was trimmed by 3 bases and the J gene end by 7 bases; junction bases not matched to a gene: 6. CDR1 KGHSY and CDR2 FQNENV come from the germline V gene. The CDR3 runs to 14 residues. The CDR3 sequence: CASSQTSTLNEQFF. In nucleotides, the CDR3 is TGTGCCAGCAGCCAGACTAGCACTTTAAATGAGCAGTTCTTC.

This clone was observed a single time. The chain links TRBV7-8 to TRBJ2-3, with 12 bases identical to TRBD1. Germline CDR1 is SGHVS and CDR2 is FQNEAQ. Trimming at V came to 5 bases and at J to 4 bases, leaving 7 bases not matched to a gene. This CDR3 has 16 residues. The CDR3 here is CASSARDRGLADTQYF. For the CDR3, the DNA is TGTGCCAGCAGCGCCCGGGACAGGGGGCTCGCAGATACGCAGTATTTT.

The gene calls are TRBV9 and TRBJ2-1; D is unclear. V shed 0 bases and J shed 10 bases, with 11 bases lying between them. The CDR3 length is 13 residues. Germline CDR1 is SGDLS and CDR2 is YYNGEE. Written as DNA, the CDR3 is TGTGCCAGCAGCGTAGAACCCCGTGAAGAGCAGTTCTTC. Its translation: CASSVEPREEQFF.

This clone occurred once. The rearrangement links TRBV2 to TRBJ2-1; 9 bases align to TRBD1. The CDR3 sequence is 15 residues long. Germline loops: CDR1 SNHLY, CDR2 FYNNEI. The junction had 7 bases not matched to a gene; V was cut back by 6 bases and J by 4 bases. This CDR3 reads CASRADRGDYNEQFF. The CDR3 DNA reads as TGTGCCAGCAGGGCGGACAGGGGAGATTACAATGAGCAGTTCTTC.

This rearrangement joins TRBV19 to TRBJ2-1; 8 nucleotides match TRBD1. J was trimmed by 3 bases and V by 7 bases; bases with no gene match: 8. CDR3 length: 15 residues. CDR1 LNHDA and CDR2 SQIVND come from the germline V gene (reference sequence). This CDR3 is CASNPRDRLYNEQFF. CDR3 sequence (DNA): TGTGCCAGTAACCCCCGGGACAGGCTCTACAATGAGCAGTTCTTC.

This chain links TRBV6-6 with TRBJ2-3; 8 bases match TRBD2. V shed 5 bases, J shed 5 bases, and the junction held 9 bases outside the gene matches. CDR3 length: 15 amino acids. Germline-derived CDR1 and CDR2 are MNHNY and SVGAGI (reference sequence). The CDR3 here is CASSDSGTRGDTQYF. Written as DNA, the CDR3 is TGTGCCAGCAGTGATAGCGGGACGCGCGGAGATACGCAGTATTTT.

DNA of the CDR3: TGTGCCAGCAGCTCTCGGACAGGGATCCAATATGGCTACACCTTC. It codes for CASSSRTGIQYGYTF. The chain has TRBV7-8 and TRBJ1-2, with 8 positions matching TRBD1. The CDR3 has 15 amino acids. Germline values: CDR1 SGHVS, CDR2 FQNEAQ. With 4 bases clipped from V and 5 bases from J, the junction kept 9 bases outside the gene matches.

V usage is TRBV7-2 and J usage is TRBJ1-5; TRBD1 agrees at 7 bases. In germline, CDR1 is SGHTA, CDR2 FQGNSA. J was trimmed by 7 bases and V by 3 bases; bases with no gene match: 6. The CDR3 has 14 residues. The DNA for the CDR3 is TGTGCCAGCAGCTTTAAGGGGGCGGCGCAGCCCCAGCATTTT. It is translated as CASSFKGAAQPQHF. Together with reference TRBV7-2 and TRBJ1-5, the CDR3 gives the full variable domain: GAGVSQSPSNKVTEKGKDVELRCDPISGHTALYWYRQSLGQGLEFLIYFQGNSAPDKSGLPSDRFSAERTGGSVSTLTIQRTQQEDSAVYLCASSFKGAAQPQHFGDGTRLSIL.

This clone has a single count. The chain employs TRBV4-2 and TRBJ2-1; 7 positions match TRBD2. V was clipped by 4 bases and J by 4 bases; unmatched bases: 16. The CDR3 totals 18 residues. CDR1 is LGHNA and CDR2 is YNFKEQ in the germline V gene. The CDR3 loop is CASSLHKLAGDPYNEQFF. The CDR3 DNA is TGTGCCAGCAGCCTCCACAAGTTGGCGGGAGACCCTTACAATGAGCAGTTCTTC.

J is TRBJ1-4 and V is TRBV5-1; the D is unclear. The germline V and J ends were trimmed by 2 bases and 0 bases, with 11 bases remaining between them. CDR1 is SGHRS and CDR2 is YFSETQ in the germline V gene. The CDR3 is 16 amino acids. The CDR3, as DNA: TGCGCCAGCAGCTTTGGTCAGGATGCAACTAATGAAAAACTGTTTTTT. Protein: CASSFGQDATNEKLFF. The full variable domain, with the rest looked up from reference TRBV5-1 and TRBJ1-4, is KAGVTQTPRYLIKTRGQQVTLSCSPISGHRSVSWYQQTPGQGLQFLFEYFSETQRNKGNFPGRFSGRQFSNSRSEMNVSTLELGDSALYLCASSFGQDATNEKLFFGSGTQLSVL.

The CDR3 region is CASSLVVGAGEQYF. The CDR3 DNA is TGCGCCAGCAGCTTGGTGGTTGGGGCGGGGGAGCAGTACTTC. This chain connects TRBV5-1 to TRBJ2-7, with a tentative D call TRBD2 (6 bases). Germline CDR1 SGHRS, CDR2 YFSETQ. The CDR3 spans 14 residues. The V gene lost 0 bases and the J gene lost 7 bases, with 14 bases spanning the gap.

This clone was recorded only once. This chain links TRBV2 with TRBJ2-3; maybe TRBD1 (5 bases). V was pared by 4 bases and J by 1 base, with 12 bases between. Germline CDR1 reads SNHLY; CDR2 reads FYNNEI. The CDR3 extends over 15 amino acids. The CDR3, as DNA: TGTGCCAGCAGTGCTACAGGTCTGGGCACAGATACGCAGTATTTT. Protein product: CASSATGLGTDTQYF.

This rearrangement joins TRBV18 to TRBJ2-7, with D tentatively TRBD2 (6 bases). Trimming took off 3 bases at V and 3 bases at J, with 9 bases between the two ends. CDR3 length: 13 residues. CDR1 KGHSH and CDR2 LQKENI come from the germline V gene. CDR3 DNA sequence: TGTGCCAGCTCACCCGGGACTGTCTACGAGCAGTACTTC. Amino acids: CASSPGTVYEQYF. The variable domain in full, with the rest retrieved from reference TRBV18 and TRBJ2-7, is NAGVMQNPRHLVRRRGQEARLRCSPMKGHSHVYWYRQLPEEGLKFMVYLQKENIIDESGMPKERFSAEFPKEGPSILRIQQVVRGDSAAYFCASSPGTVYEQYFGPGTRLTVT.

The V gene is TRBV19, the J gene TRBJ1-1; 7 bases agree with TRBD1. This CDR3 contains 14 residues. After removal of 4 bases from V and 6 bases from J, the junction contained 8 bases not matched to a gene. CDR1 and CDR2 from the germline V gene are LNHDA and SQIVND (reference sequence). This CDR3 is CASSTNRGLAEAFF. The CDR3 DNA follows: TGTGCCAGTAGTACAAACAGGGGACTGGCTGAAGCTTTCTTT.

The chain joins TRBV28 to TRBJ1-5, with D unclear. The V end was cut by 3 bases, the J end by 11 bases, with 8 bases between. Germline V gene data show CDR1 as MDHEN and CDR2 as SYDVKM. The CDR3 is made up of 11 amino acids. The CDR3 region is CASSFASSQHF. The CDR3 nucleotides read TGTGCCAGCAGTTTCGCTTCTTCCCAGCATTTT.

V is TRBV5-4 and J is TRBJ2-3; a possible D gene is TRBD1 (5 bases). Germline V gene sequence: CDR1 SGHNT, CDR2 YYREEE (reference sequence). The CDR3 has 15 residues. V was shortened by 4 bases and J by 4 bases, with 16 bases between the two germline ends. The CDR3 protein is CASSRREGLPDTQYF. CDR3 nucleotides: TGTGCCAGCAGCCGCAGGGAAGGGCTACCAGATACGCAGTATTTT.

The chain is built from TRBV4-1 and TRBJ2-5; tentative D call: TRBD2 (6 bases). Germline CDR1 is MGHRA and CDR2 is YSYEKL. V gave up 2 bases and J gave up 2 bases, with 9 bases separating them. This CDR3 is built from 14 residues. CDR3 bases: TGCGCCAGCAGCCAACCGCGGGGACAAGAGACCCAGTACTTC. Protein: CASSQPRGQETQYF.

The V call is TRBV6-5, the J call TRBJ1-2, with 7 bases that match TRBD1. Germline trimming cut 6 bases from V and 4 bases from J; bases unmatched to any gene: 11. Germline values: CDR1 MNHEY, CDR2 SVGAGI. This CDR3 is built from 15 residues. The CDR3: CASSQGGVTFYGYTF. The CDR3 coding sequence is TGTGCCAGCAGCCAGGGGGGGGTTACCTTCTATGGCTACACCTTC.

This clone showed up just once. The chain couples TRBV7-2 to TRBJ1-5; D is uncertain. The CDR3 extends over 15 amino acids. The germline gives CDR1 SGHTA, CDR2 FQGNSA. Trimming removed 8 bases from V and 1 base from J, with 15 bases in between. As DNA, the CDR3 is TGTGCCAGCCGACCGGAGGGCCCCAGCAATCAGCCCCAGCATTTT. Translating it yields CASRPEGPSNQPQHF.

This rearrangement joins TRBV21-1 to TRBJ1-1. TRBV21-1 is listed as a pseudogene. The CDR3 spans 15 residues. The CDR3 DNA reads TGTGCCAGCAGCAAAGATACGGGGGCAAGGACTGAAGCTTTCTTT. Translated, it gives CASSKDTGARTEAFF.

V gene TRBV5-1 combines with J gene TRBJ2-3; unclear D gene. The CDR3 is 14 amino acids. The germline V and J ends were trimmed by 4 bases and 0 bases, with 9 bases remaining between them. CDR1 and CDR2 (germline): SGHRS, YFSETQ. The CDR3 DNA sequence: TGCGCCAGCAGCCCGAGACCTAGCACAGATACGCAGTATTTT. Translated: CASSPRPSTDTQYF.